This TCR beta chain was sequenced during a study of cytomegalovirus exposure and HLA in healthy donors. Study context: Among the approximately 400 genotyped donors, more than 70% were placed in the Caucasian-associated ancestry cluster.

Study results and limitations: The study designated some 180 TCR beta chains cytomegalovirus-associated. A later analysis, which compared TCR beta chains of equal frequency, found the HLA-associated ones more clonally expanded.

Regarding this clone: Its cognate antigen is unknown.

PCR used 60 Vbeta primers and 13 Jbeta primers. Libraries were prepared by immunoSEQ multiplex PCR; TCRdb keeps only in-frame clonotypes and omits some of them. The table lists 150,000 to 200,000 clones, approximately 81% of them singletons. The germline V gene has CDR1 MNHEY and CDR2 SVGAGI. V dropped 2 bases and J dropped 7 bases, with 15 bases sitting between them. The CDR3 is 15 residues long. The receptor comes from a man between 18 and 29 years old in good health and CMV-seronegative. V is TRBV6-5 and J is TRBJ1-5; a possible D gene is TRBD1 (6 bases). The sequenced material came from PBMCs. This CDR3 is CASSYSGGHGQPQHF. Written as DNA, the CDR3 is TGTGCCAGCAGTTACAGCGGGGGGCATGGGCAGCCCCAGCATTTT.